These 4 T cell receptor beta chains came from one sample sequenced in a study of blood T cell repertoires in COVID-19. The data were produced by immunoSEQ multiplex PCR, yet TCRdb's version contains in-frame clones alone and is incomplete. Of about 190,000 clones in the sample, around 80% were seen once. The sequenced material came from peripheral blood. These receptors were taken from a woman older than 75 with active or convalescent COVID-19.

This sequence joins TRBV2 and TRBJ2-5; 9 nucleotides line up with TRBD2. The V segment lost 8 bases and the J segment 5 bases; nucleotides outside the gene matches: 15. The CDR3 runs 16 residues. Germline CDR1 is SNHLY and CDR2 is FYNNEI. In nucleotides, the CDR3 is TGTGCCAGCTTGGTATCGGTAGCGGGGGTAAGGGAGACCCAGTACTTC. It yields the protein CASLVSVAGVRETQYF. Full variable domain (outside the CDR3, taken from reference TRBV2 and TRBJ2-5): EPEVTQTPSHQVTQMGQEVILRCVPISNHLYFYWYRQILGQKVEFLVSFYNNEISEKSEIFDDQFSVERPDGSNFTLKIRSTKLEDSAMYFCASLVSVAGVRETQYFGPGTRLLVL.

This rearrangement joins TRBV19 to TRBJ2-2; TRBD2 agrees at 8 bases. Looked up from germline, CDR1 is LNHDA and CDR2 is SQIVND (reference sequence). Trimming cost V 4 bases and J 3 bases; bases outside gene matches: 13. This CDR3 contains 18 residues. CDR3 sequence reads: CASSTAGGRGPYTGELFF. The CDR3 coding sequence is TGTGCCAGTAGTACGGCGGGAGGCAGGGGCCCTTACACCGGGGAGCTGTTTTTT.

The chain combines TRBV5-4 with TRBJ2-1; 10 bases agree with TRBD2. The CDR3 length is 16 residues. Germline CDR1 SGHNT, CDR2 YYREEE (reference sequence). The J segment lost 4 bases and the V segment lost 4 bases, leaving 8 bases of the junction unmatched. The CDR3 coding sequence is TGTGCCAGCAGCCAAGATCTAGCGGGGGCATACAATGAGCAGTTCTTC. Amino acids: CASSQDLAGAYNEQFF.

The chain is built from TRBV29-1 and TRBJ2-5; D is possibly TRBD2 (5 bases). Trimming stripped 6 bases from V and 7 bases from J, with 12 bases between. This CDR3 contains 11 residues. Germline CDR1 SQVTM, CDR2 ANQGSEA. This CDR3 is CSVLLEGTQYF. Written as DNA, the CDR3 is TGCAGCGTGTTACTAGAGGGGACCCAGTACTTC.